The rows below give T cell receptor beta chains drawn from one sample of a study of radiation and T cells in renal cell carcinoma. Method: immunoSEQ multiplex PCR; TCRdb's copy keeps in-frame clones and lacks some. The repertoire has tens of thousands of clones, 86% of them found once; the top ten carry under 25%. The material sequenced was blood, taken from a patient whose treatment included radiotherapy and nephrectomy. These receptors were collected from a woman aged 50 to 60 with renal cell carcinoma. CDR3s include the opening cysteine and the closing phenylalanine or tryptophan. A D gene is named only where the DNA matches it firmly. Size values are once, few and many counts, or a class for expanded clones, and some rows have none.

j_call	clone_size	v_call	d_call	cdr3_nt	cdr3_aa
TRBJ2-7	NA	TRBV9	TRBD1	TGTGCCAGCAGCGTAGACAGGGGAATGACCGAGCAGTACTTC	CASSVDRGMTEQYF
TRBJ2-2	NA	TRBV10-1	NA	TGCGCCAGCAGCTCGAACACCGGGGAGCTGTTTTTT	CASSSNTGELFF
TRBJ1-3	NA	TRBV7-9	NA	TGTGCCAGCAGCTTAGCAGGGGTATTCTCTGGAAACACCATATATTTT	CASSLAGVFSGNTIYF
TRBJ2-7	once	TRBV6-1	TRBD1	TGTGCCAGCAGTCCGGGACAGACCTACGAGCAGTACTTC	CASSPGQTYEQYF
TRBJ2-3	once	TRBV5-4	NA	TGCGCCAGCAGCCAAGATTACGGGGCAGCAGATACGCAGTATTTT	CASSQDYGAADTQYF
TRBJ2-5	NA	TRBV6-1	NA	TGTGCCAGCAGATTACAGGTAGATCGAGAGACCCAGTACTTC	CASRLQVDRETQYF
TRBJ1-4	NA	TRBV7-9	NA	TGTGCCAGCAGCTTTTGGGGTGATCCCTCTAACTTGTTTTTT	CASSFWGDPSNLFF
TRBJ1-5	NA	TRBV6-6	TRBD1	TGTGCCAGCAGTTACTGGACAGGGGGCTTCCATCAGCCCCAGCATTTT	CASSYWTGGFHQPQHF
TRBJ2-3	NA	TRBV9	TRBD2	TGTGCCAGCAGCGTAGATGGGAGCGGGGGTGGTACGCAGTATTTT	CASSVDGSGGGTQYF
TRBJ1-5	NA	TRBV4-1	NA	TGCGCCAGCAGCCGGACGATTATTCGGGGGCCGGGTCAGCCCCAGCATTTT	CASSRTIIRGPGQPQHF
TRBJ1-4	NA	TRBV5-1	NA	TGCGCCAGCAGCTTGGCCGGGGTAACTAATGAAAAACTGTTTTTT	CASSLAGVTNEKLFF
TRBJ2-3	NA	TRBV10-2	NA	TGCGCCAGCGATGCTAGCGAAACCACAGATACGCAGTATTTT	CASDASETTDTQYF
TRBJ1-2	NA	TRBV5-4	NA	TGTGCCAGCAGCCCGGATCTTAACTATGGCTACACCTTC	CASSPDLNYGYTF
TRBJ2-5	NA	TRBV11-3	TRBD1	TGTGCCAGCAGCTTAGGAGGACAGGTCGAGCCGTACTTC	CASSLGGQVEPYF
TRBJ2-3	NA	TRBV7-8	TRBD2	TGTGCCAGCTGTAGCGGGTACACAGATACGCAGTATTTT	CASCSGYTDTQYF
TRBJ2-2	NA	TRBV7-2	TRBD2	TGTGCCAGCAGCTCCCGGACTAGCCCGAACACCGGGGAGCTGTTTTTT	CASSSRTSPNTGELFF
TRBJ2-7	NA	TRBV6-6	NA	TGTGCCAGCAGTCCCTCGCTAGGATACGAGCAGTACTTC	CASSPSLGYEQYF
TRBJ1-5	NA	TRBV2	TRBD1	TGTGCCAGCAGTGATCGTCGCAGGGGGCATCAGCCCCAGCATTTT	CASSDRRRGHQPQHF
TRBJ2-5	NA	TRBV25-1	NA	TGTGCCAGCAGTGAATTTCGGGGCGGAGAGACCCAGTACTTC	CASSEFRGGETQYF
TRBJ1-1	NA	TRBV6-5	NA	TGTGCCAGCAGTTACACAGAAAACACTGAAGCTTTCTTT	CASSYTENTEAFF
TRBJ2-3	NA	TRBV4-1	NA	TGCGCCAGCAGCCAAGATGGGGACGTCACAGATACGCAGTATTTT	CASSQDGDVTDTQYF
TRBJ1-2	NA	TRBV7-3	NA	TGTGCCAGCAGCTTAGGGGGTAACTATGGCTACACCTTC	CASSLGGNYGYTF
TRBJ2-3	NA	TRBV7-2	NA	TGTGCCAGCAGCTTCAGCGGGAGCACAGATACGCAGTATTTT	CASSFSGSTDTQYF
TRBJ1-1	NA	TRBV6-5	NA	TGTGCCAGCAGTTACTCACCCCCGGGGGGCACTGAAGCTTTCTTT	CASSYSPPGGTEAFF
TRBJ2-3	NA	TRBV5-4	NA	TGTGCCAGCAGCCCGGACCTAGGGAGCACAGATACGCAGTATTTT	CASSPDLGSTDTQYF
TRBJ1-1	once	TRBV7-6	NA	TGTGCCAGCAGCAAAAGGGTTCGGGGGCGAAGGTTGACTGAAGCTTTCTTT	CASSKRVRGRRLTEAFF
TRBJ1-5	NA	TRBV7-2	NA	TGTGCCAGCAGCACCAGCAGGGATGGTCAGCCCCAGCATTTT	CASSTSRDGQPQHF
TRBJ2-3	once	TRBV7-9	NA	TGTGCCAGCAGCTCGATTAGCACAGATACGCAGTATTTT	CASSSISTDTQYF